The 25 T cell receptor beta chains reported below all come from one sample, sequenced in a study of T cell repertoires in cytomegalovirus infection. Their antigens remain unidentified. In TCRdb, the reads were re-called with MiXCR into one record per CDR3 protein. Altogether under 500,000 distinct CDR3 sequences are present, 42% being singletons, with the ten largest covering roughly two fifths. Here the sequenced sample was cultured PBMCs, taken from culture after CMV antigen stimulation. The receptors stem from a human donor in good health (CMV status not recorded). Some clones in this sample may be carry-over from other donors' samples.

The chain combines TRBV20-1 with TRBJ2-3; D not certain. CDR1 and CDR2 (germline): DFQATT, SNEGSKA (reference sequence). The CDR3 has 11 residues. With 6 bases removed from V and 5 bases from J, the gap between germline ends came to 9 bases. In DNA, the CDR3 is TGCAGTGCCGTACCGGAAGATACGCAGTATTTT. Translating gives CSAVPEDTQYF.

This clonotype was detected a few times. This chain connects TRBV7-8 to TRBJ1-1, with 7 bases that match TRBD1. Trimming cost V 5 bases and J 7 bases; bases outside gene matches: 10. Germline values: CDR1 SGHVS, CDR2 FQNEAQ. The CDR3 runs to 14 residues. DNA of the CDR3: TGTGCCAGCAGCCACGCAGGGGGTTACCTTGAAGCTTTCTTT. Translated: CASSHAGGYLEAFF.

The chain recombines TRBV10-3 with TRBJ2-3; 9 bases are a match to TRBD1. Per germline, CDR1 ENHRY and CDR2 SYGVKD. The CDR3 has 13 residues. The J segment lost 7 bases and the V segment lost 10 bases, leaving 9 bases of the junction unmatched. The CDR3 nucleotides read TGTGCCACCGCGGGACAGGGAGTAAATACGCAGTATTTT. Its protein is CATAGQGVNTQYF.

The gene calls are TRBV5-1 and TRBJ2-1, with TRBD1 as a possible D gene (6 bases). The germline V gene encodes CDR1 SGHRS and CDR2 YFSETQ. Trimming took off 4 bases at V and 8 bases at J, with 16 bases between the two ends. There are 14 residues in the CDR3. The CDR3 spells CASSDPGPGDEQFF. In nucleotides, the CDR3 is TGCGCCAGCAGCGACCCGGGCCCAGGGGATGAGCAGTTCTTC.

This clonotype occurred a few times. The chain recombines TRBV5-4 with TRBJ2-5, with D hard to call. Germline CDR1 is SGHNT and CDR2 is YYREEE (reference sequence). This CDR3 has 15 amino acids. The V and J ends lost 0 bases and 2 bases respectively, with 11 bases between them. CDR3 amino acids: CASSLGSLNQETQYF. The CDR3 nucleotides are TGTGCCAGCAGCTTGGGGAGCCTGAATCAAGAGACCCAGTACTTC.

This chain joins TRBV5-4 and TRBJ2-5; D may be TRBD1 (6 bases). V lost 3 bases and J lost 5, with 17 bases in between. The CDR3 runs to 15 residues. Germline loops: CDR1 SGHNT, CDR2 YYREEE (reference sequence). The CDR3 DNA follows: TGTGCCAGCAGCTACCGACGGGGAAGGGGGGAGACCCAGTACTTC. Translating gives CASSYRRGRGETQYF.

The chain recombines TRBV6-5 with TRBJ1-5; 10 nucleotides match TRBD1. CDR1 and CDR2 (germline): MNHEY, SVGAGI. CDR3 size: 16 residues. V shed 6 bases and J 3 bases; nucleotides not matched to a gene: 8. The chain's CDR3 is CASRGQGMGPNQPQHF. The CDR3 coding sequence is TGTGCCAGCAGGGGACAGGGGATGGGGCCCAATCAGCCCCAGCATTTT.

This clonotype was counted only a few times. This chain connects TRBV7-2 to TRBJ2-2; D gene unclear. V was cut by 5 bases and J by 13 bases, with 17 bases left in between. The V gene's germline CDR1 is SGHTA and CDR2 FQGNSA. The CDR3 runs 13 residues. The CDR3 sequence is CASSRLAHGSLFF. CDR3 coding DNA: TGTGCCAGCAGCCGGTTGGCACACGGGTCGCTGTTTTTT. The full variable domain, rest sourced from reference TRBV7-2 and TRBJ2-2, is GAGVSQSPSNKVTEKGKDVELRCDPISGHTALYWYRQSLGQGLEFLIYFQGNSAPDKSGLPSDRFSAERTGGSVSTLTIQRTQQEDSAVYLCASSRLAHGSLFFGEGSRLTVL.

The chain employs TRBV20-1 and TRBJ2-5; TRBD2 agrees at 8 bases. The CDR3 length is 14 residues. Per the germline V gene, CDR1 is DFQATT and CDR2 is SNEGSKA (reference sequence). Trimming at V came to 2 bases and at J to 5 bases, leaving 7 bases not matched to a gene. The chain's CDR3 is CSARSGGGKETQYF. The CDR3 DNA is TGCAGTGCTAGATCGGGAGGGGGTAAGGAGACCCAGTACTTC.

V is TRBV7-6 and J is TRBJ2-3; tentatively, D is TRBD1 (7 bases). Germline V lookup: CDR1 SGHVS, CDR2 FNYEAQ. CDR3 length: 15 amino acids. V was cut by 1 base and J by 8 bases, with 16 bases left in between. CDR3 sequence: CASSLVVARGVTQYF. The DNA of the CDR3 is TGTGCCAGCAGCTTAGTGGTGGCCAGGGGGGTTACGCAGTATTTT.

The J gene is TRBJ2-7, the V gene TRBV6-6; 8 nucleotides agree with TRBD2. J gave up 0 bases and V 7 bases, and 2 bases lay outside the gene matches. Per germline, CDR1 MNHNY and CDR2 SVGAGI (reference sequence). The CDR3 covers 13 residues. The CDR3 region has the DNA TGTGCCAGCAAGCGGGAGACCTCCTACGAGCAGTACTTC. This gives the protein CASKRETSYEQYF.

The chain employs TRBV5-1 and TRBJ2-3, with D tentatively TRBD1 (6 bases). Germline V gene sequence: CDR1 SGHRS, CDR2 YFSETQ. The CDR3 has 15 residues. Trimming took off 4 bases at V and 2 bases at J, with 14 bases between the two ends. In nucleotides, the CDR3 is TGCGCCAGCAGCCCGACAGGTCAGGACACAGATACGCAGTATTTT. This gives the protein CASSPTGQDTDTQYF.

J is TRBJ2-3 and V is TRBV19; D perhaps matches TRBD2 (6 bases). The CDR3 consists of 14 residues. The germline V gene encodes CDR1 LNHDA and CDR2 SQIVND (reference sequence). V was pared by 5 bases and J by 4 bases, with 13 bases between. CDR3 protein: CASSRRRESDTQYF. The CDR3 nucleotides read TGTGCCAGTAGTCGTCGACGGGAGTCAGATACGCAGTATTTT.

This clonotype was seen a few times. This chain connects TRBV27 to TRBJ1-5; D perhaps matches TRBD1 (5 bases). The CDR3 contains 15 residues. CDR1 is MNHEY, CDR2 SMNVEV, per germline (reference sequence). V was clipped by 6 bases and J by 4 bases, with 16 bases between them. The CDR3 spells CASRGLGPGNQPQHF. CDR3 coding DNA: TGTGCCAGCAGGGGGCTTGGCCCCGGGAATCAGCCCCAGCATTTT.

The chain links TRBV19 to TRBJ2-1; D unresolved. The CDR3 loop spans 15 amino acids. Germline CDR1 is LNHDA and CDR2 is SQIVND (reference sequence). Trimming stripped 5 bases from V and 3 bases from J, with 14 bases between. CDR3 in DNA: TGTGCCAGTAGTCAGGTCCGGTCCTTCTACAATGAGCAGTTCTTC. Protein product: CASSQVRSFYNEQFF.

V is TRBV7-2 and J is TRBJ2-1; TRBD2 aligns across 9 bases. With V trimmed by 2 bases and J by 8 bases, 13 bases remained unmatched. Germline V gives CDR1 SGHTA, CDR2 FQGNSA. This CDR3 is 17 amino acids long. The CDR3 sequence is CASSLISRPSGKDEQFF. CDR3 DNA sequence: TGTGCCAGCAGCTTAATCTCCCGGCCTAGCGGGAAGGATGAGCAGTTCTTC.

This clonotype was observed a few times. The V call is TRBV10-3, the J call TRBJ2-7; TRBD1 might be the D (6 bases). V lost 4 bases and J 1 base, leaving 14 bases between the germline ends. The CDR3 spans 15 residues. Germline CDR1 ENHRY, CDR2 SYGVKD. The DNA for the CDR3 is TGTGCCATCAGTGCTCCGACAGGATTGTCCTACGAGCAGTACTTC. Encoded protein: CAISAPTGLSYEQYF.

This clonotype has more than one count but fewer than ten. This chain uses TRBV2 with TRBJ1-6, with a tentative D call TRBD1 (5 bases). CDR3 length: 13 residues. The germline gives CDR1 SNHLY, CDR2 FYNNEI. Deletions cut 0 bases from V and 13 bases from J, with 10 bases between. CDR3 sequence (DNA): TGTGCCAGCAGTGAAGCGATGGGGGGGCCCCTCCACTTT. Its protein product is CASSEAMGGPLHF.

The sample holds a few counts of this clonotype. This rearrangement joins TRBV19 to TRBJ1-6; unclear D gene. Germline CDR1 and CDR2: LNHDA and SQIVND (reference sequence). The CDR3 has 14 residues. V was trimmed by 3 bases and J by 5 bases, leaving 8 bases between them. The CDR3 protein is CASSMYGHNSPLHF. In DNA, the CDR3 is TGTGCCAGTAGTATGTACGGTCATAATTCACCCCTCCACTTT.

This chain uses TRBV7-6 with TRBJ1-6, with 8 bases matching TRBD1. CDR1 SGHVS and CDR2 FNYEAQ come from the germline V gene. The CDR3 contains 15 residues. Trimming cost V 5 bases and J 10 bases; bases outside gene matches: 10. CDR3 in amino acids: CASSQGDRSYSPLHF. Written as DNA, the CDR3 is TGTGCCAGCAGCCAAGGGGACAGGAGTTACTCACCCCTCCACTTT.

This clonotype was picked up a small number of times. The genes are TRBV7-6 and TRBJ2-7, with TRBD1 matching over 10 bases. The CDR3 has 13 amino acids. Losses at the gene ends were 5 bases for V and 5 bases for J; bases not matched to a gene: 3. The germline V gene encodes CDR1 SGHVS and CDR2 FNYEAQ. CDR3 DNA sequence: TGTGCCAGCAGCATCGGACAGGGGGACGAGCAGTACTTC. Translated: CASSIGQGDEQYF.

The V gene is TRBV10-3, the J gene TRBJ1-1; D remains unclear. V gave up 3 bases and J gave up 3 bases, with 5 bases separating them. Germline V lookup: CDR1 ENHRY, CDR2 SYGVKD. There are 12 residues in the CDR3. DNA for the CDR3: TGTGCCATCAGTGAAAGAGACACTGAAGCTTTCTTT. Amino acid sequence: CAISERDTEAFF.

This clonotype was seen more than once but under ten times. The chain uses TRBV7-9 and TRBJ2-7; D is unclear. The CDR3 sequence is 13 residues long. Germline-derived CDR1 and CDR2 are SEHNR and FQNEAQ (reference sequence). V lost 5 bases, J lost 2 bases, and 10 bases lay in between. The CDR3 DNA is TGTGCCAGCAGCATCCGTAATACCTACGAGCAGTACTTC. This gives the protein CASSIRNTYEQYF.

This clonotype was counted a few times. The chain carries TRBV7-2 and TRBJ2-3; D tentatively fits TRBD1 or TRBD2 (6 bases each). This CDR3 has 15 amino acids. The germline V and J ends were trimmed by 1 base and 2 bases, with 10 bases remaining between them. Germline CDR1 is SGHTA and CDR2 is FQGNSA. The CDR3 bases are TGTGCCAGCAGCTTAGACGGGGGCGACACAGATACGCAGTATTTT. Protein sequence: CASSLDGGDTDTQYF.

The chain has TRBV4-1 and TRBJ2-3; D unresolved. The CDR3 is 15 residues long. Trimming shortened V by 4 bases and J by 2 bases, and 13 bases separated the two germline ends. Per germline, CDR1 MGHRA and CDR2 YSYEKL. The CDR3 DNA reads TGCGCCAGCAGCCGCCGCCTTGGGGTCACAGATACGCAGTATTTT. Amino acids: CASSRRLGVTDTQYF.